This TCR beta chain stems from a study of T cells after yellow fever vaccination. The CDR3 has 13 amino acids. Looked up from germline, CDR1 is SGHDT and CDR2 is YYEEEE. Trimming pared 0 bases from V and 7 bases from J, leaving 8 bases between. This clonotype was counted many times. A process of 5'RACE template switching, which added a universal primer site and UMIs, was used to make TCR cDNA. TCRdb reanalysed the 5' RACE reads using MiXCR and keeps one entry per CDR3 protein. Of about 47,000 distinct CDR3 sequences in the sample, about 7.4% are singletons; the top ten hold 25% to 30%. Sequenced here: CD8+ T cells sorted from PBMCs, sampled roughly 14 days after the first yellow fever vaccination. V and J are TRBV5-6 and TRBJ2-1; D is perhaps TRBD2 (5 bases). The TCR comes from a young man who received the YFV17D yellow fever vaccine. CDR3 in DNA: TGTGCCAGCAGCTTGGCTCAGCGGAATGAGCAGTTCTTC. Translated: CASSLAQRNEQFF.